One and the same sample provided the 25 T cell receptor beta chains below, sequenced in a study of blood T cell repertoires in COVID-19. Assay: immunoSEQ multiplex PCR; the TCRdb copy retains only in-frame clones and omits some. Counted here are about 140,000 clones, 84% occurring once; the ten biggest clones make up 1.5% to 2%. What was sequenced was PBMCs or T cells enriched from blood (not recorded which). These receptor sequences come from a woman younger than 30 who had been exposed to COVID-19.

This clone showed up just once. V and J are TRBV6-2 or TRBV6-3 and TRBJ2-7, with 7 bases that match TRBD1. V lost 5 bases, J lost 3 bases, and 7 bases stayed unmatched. From germline, CDR1 is MNHEY and CDR2 SVGEGT. CDR3 length equals 14 residues. CDR3: CASSLRQGGYEQYF. In nucleotides, the CDR3 is TGTGCCAGCAGTCTCCGACAGGGTGGCTACGAGCAGTACTTC.

The chain employs TRBV28 and TRBJ1-1; D unclear. CDR3 length: 14 residues. Trimming removed 2 bases at V and 1 base at J, with 8 bases between. CDR1 MDHEN and CDR2 SYDVKM come from the germline V gene. CDR3 nucleotide sequence: TGTGCCAGCAGTTTAGGCGGAACGAACACTGAAGCTTTCTTT. Its translation is CASSLGGTNTEAFF. Together with reference TRBV28 and TRBJ1-1, the CDR3 gives the full variable domain: DVKVTQSSRYLVKRTGEKVFLECVQDMDHENMFWYRQDPGLGLRLIYFSYDVKMKEKGDIPEGYSVSREKKERFSLILESASTNQTSMYLCASSLGGTNTEAFFGQGTRLTVV.

J is TRBJ2-7 and V is TRBV27, with TRBD2 matching 7 bases. The CDR3 runs to 14 residues. V shed 2 bases and J 3 bases; nucleotides not matched to a gene: 4. CDR1 is MNHEY and CDR2 is SMNVEV in the germline V gene (reference sequence). The CDR3 DNA is TGTGCCAGCAGTTTAACGGCTAGCGGCTACGAGCAGTACTTC. It codes for CASSLTASGYEQYF.

This clone has just a few counts. This chain uses TRBV6-1 with TRBJ2-3; 7 positions agree with TRBD1. CDR1 and CDR2 from the germline V gene are MNHNS and SASEGT. J lost 5 bases, V lost 0 bases, and 14 bases had no gene match. The length of the CDR3 is 18 residues. CDR3 sequence reads: CASSEASRLGPGGDTQYF. The CDR3, as DNA: TGTGCCAGCAGTGAAGCTTCTCGTTTGGGACCAGGGGGAGATACGCAGTATTTT.

The rearrangement links TRBV7-2 to TRBJ2-7, with no clear D. The CDR3 loop spans 17 amino acids. The V gene lost 1 base and the J gene lost 0 bases, with 16 bases spanning the gap. Per germline, CDR1 SGHTA and CDR2 FQGNSA. The CDR3 loop is CASSLGGLKDNSYEQYF. In DNA, the CDR3 is TGTGCCAGCAGCTTAGGTGGGCTTAAGGATAACTCCTACGAGCAGTACTTC.

The chain links TRBV6-1 to TRBJ2-3, with D possibly matching TRBD2 (5 bases). The V and J ends lost 0 bases and 6 bases respectively, with 13 bases between them. Germline-derived CDR1 and CDR2 are MNHNS and SASEGT. The CDR3 loop spans 15 amino acids. The CDR3 DNA sequence: TGTGCCAGCAGTGAAGCTGCGGACCAGCGGGATACGCAGTATTTT. This codes for CASSEAADQRDTQYF.

The CDR3 DNA sequence: TGTGCCAGCAGCCAAGGACAGGGCTCCTATGGCTACACCTTC. Its translation is CASSQGQGSYGYTF. The chain couples TRBV14 to TRBJ1-2; TRBD1 agrees at 7 bases. From germline, CDR1 is SGHDN and CDR2 FVKESK. Trimming removed 1 base from V and 4 bases from J; junction bases left unmatched: 3. This CDR3 region has 14 residues.

V usage is TRBV18 and J usage is TRBJ1-3; D is perhaps TRBD1 (6 bases). V lost 2 bases to trimming and J lost 2 bases, with 25 bases between them. The germline CDR1 and CDR2 sequences are KGHSH and LQKENI. The CDR3 is 20 residues long. CDR3 bases: TGTGCCAGCTCACCAATTGTCGAAAAAAGCGGACAGAGTACTGGAAACACCATATATTTT. Protein product: CASSPIVEKSGQSTGNTIYF.

The chain uses TRBV27 and TRBJ2-5; D call uncertain. This CDR3 spans 11 amino acids. The germline V and J ends were trimmed by 3 bases and 5 bases, with 4 bases remaining between them. CDR1 is MNHEY, CDR2 SMNVEV, per germline (reference sequence). The CDR3 here is CASSFEETQYF. The CDR3 nucleotides read TGTGCCAGCAGTTTTGAGGAGACCCAGTACTTC.

J is TRBJ2-7 and V is TRBV6-5; TRBD1 aligns across 9 bases. Germline V gives CDR1 MNHEY, CDR2 SVGAGI. V trimming: 8 bases; J trimming: 7 bases; junction bases outside the gene matches: 6. There are 12 residues in the CDR3. CDR3 sequence reads: CASRTGVQEQYF. The CDR3 DNA reads TGTGCCAGCCGGACAGGGGTACAAGAGCAGTACTTC.

The chain is built from TRBV19 and TRBJ2-3; TRBD2 matches at 8 bases. Germline V gene sequence: CDR1 LNHDA, CDR2 SQIVND (reference sequence). V lost 9 bases and J lost 2; bases outside the gene matches: 7. The CDR3 covers 14 residues. CDR3 sequence reads: CASRAGGVTDTQYF. CDR3 coding DNA: TGTGCCAGCAGGGCGGGAGGTGTCACAGATACGCAGTATTTT.

J is TRBJ1-5 and V is TRBV5-1; D not certain. Germline loops: CDR1 SGHRS, CDR2 YFSETQ. This CDR3 has 15 residues. Deletions cut 2 bases from V and 4 bases from J, with 13 bases between. The CDR3 region has the DNA TGCGCCAGCAGCTTTTTATCCGGTTCGAATCAGCCCCAGCATTTT. Amino acid sequence: CASSFLSGSNQPQHF.

The V and J genes are TRBV7-8 and TRBJ1-1; D ambiguous. Germline V gene data show CDR1 as SGHVS and CDR2 as FQNEAQ. The CDR3 totals 13 residues. V was trimmed by 7 bases and J by 6 bases, leaving 15 bases between them. CDR3 bases: TGTGCCAGCACCGGCCGGGGTTTGGCTGAAGCTTTCTTT. It yields the protein CASTGRGLAEAFF.

This clone came up a few times. The chain employs TRBV30 and TRBJ1-4; 9 positions agree with TRBD1. This CDR3 region has 15 residues. J lost 4 bases, V lost 5 bases, and 8 bases had no gene match. Germline V gives CDR1 GTSNPN, CDR2 SVGIG (reference sequence). CDR3 coding DNA: TGTGCCTGGGGGACAGGGAGTGGCTTTAATGAAAAACTGTTTTTT. Translated, it gives CAWGTGSGFNEKLFF.

This rearrangement joins TRBV27 to TRBJ1-4; 11 positions agree with TRBD1. The length of the CDR3 is 15 residues. J lost 11 bases, V lost 6 bases, and 11 bases had no gene match. Germline assignment: CDR1 MNHEY and CDR2 SMNVEV (reference sequence). CDR3 DNA: TGTGCCAGCAGCAGCCTCCGGGACAGGGGGTACAAACTGTTTTTT. Residues: CASSSLRDRGYKLFF.

This chain connects TRBV19 to TRBJ1-4; 12 bases are a match to TRBD1. The CDR3 length is 16 residues. Germline V lookup: CDR1 LNHDA, CDR2 SQIVND (reference sequence). V was pared by 7 bases and J by 2 bases, with 5 bases of the junction left unmatched. In nucleotides, the CDR3 is TGTGCCAGTATGGGGACAGGGGGCCTCACTAATGAAAAACTGTTTTTT. As protein: CASMGTGGLTNEKLFF.

V usage is TRBV21-1 and J usage is TRBJ1-2. TRBV21-1 is a documented pseudogene. The CDR3 has 16 amino acids. CDR3 protein: CASSKAREGKAGGYTF. DNA for the CDR3: TGTGCCAGCAGCAAAGCGCGGGAGGGGAAAGCGGGTGGCTACACCTTC.

The CDR3 loop reads CASSWTPSSYNEQFF. For the CDR3, the DNA is TGTGCCAGCAGCTGGACTCCGAGCTCCTACAATGAGCAGTTCTTC. The rearrangement uses TRBV7-2 and TRBJ2-1, with D possibly being TRBD2 (5 bases). The V end was cut by 4 bases, the J end by 0 bases, with 10 bases between. The CDR3 contains 15 residues. Germline V gene sequence: CDR1 SGHTA, CDR2 FQGNSA.

V and J are TRBV5-4 and TRBJ2-7, with a possible D match to TRBD2 (6 bases). Trimming stripped 2 bases from V and 6 bases from J, with 12 bases between. The length of the CDR3 is 13 residues. CDR1 and CDR2 (germline): SGHNT, YYREEE (reference sequence). The CDR3 sequence is CASSLRGASEQYF. CDR3 nucleotide sequence: TGTGCCAGCAGCTTACGCGGGGCTAGCGAGCAGTACTTC.

The V gene is TRBV5-4, the J gene TRBJ2-3; D gene unclear. This CDR3 contains 14 residues. Germline V gene lookup returns CDR1 SGHNT and CDR2 YYREEE (reference sequence). V was shortened by 0 bases and J by 4 bases, with 9 bases between the two germline ends. The CDR3 loop is CASSLETAADTQYF. The CDR3 coding sequence is TGTGCCAGCAGCTTGGAGACCGCGGCAGATACGCAGTATTTT.

The chain is built from TRBV3-1 (or the pseudogene TRBV3-2) and TRBJ2-1, with TRBD1 identical over 12 bases. The CDR3 covers 18 residues. Germline values: CDR1 LGHDT, CDR2 YNNKEL (reference sequence). J was trimmed by 7 bases and V by 0 bases; bases with no gene match: 10. This CDR3 reads CASSQDWGQGALRNEQFF. The CDR3 coding sequence is TGTGCCAGCAGCCAAGATTGGGGACAGGGGGCGTTGAGGAATGAGCAGTTCTTC.

The chain couples TRBV9 to TRBJ2-1; TRBD2 matches at 7 bases. CDR1 is SGDLS, CDR2 YYNGEE, per germline. CDR3 size: 16 residues. Trimming removed 0 bases from V and 4 bases from J; junction bases left unmatched: 7. This CDR3 reads CASSVGVSGLYNEQFF. The CDR3 DNA is TGTGCCAGCAGCGTAGGGGTTAGCGGGCTTTACAATGAGCAGTTCTTC.

V and J are TRBV28 and TRBJ1-4, with D perhaps matching TRBD1 (5 bases). In germline, CDR1 is MDHEN, CDR2 SYDVKM. V lost 3 bases to trimming and J lost 4 bases, with 15 bases between them. This CDR3 comprises 16 residues. CDR3 nucleotide sequence: TGTGCCAGCAGTTTCAGTAAAGGGGCGTATAATGAAAAACTGTTTTTT. Translating gives CASSFSKGAYNEKLFF.

This chain's CDR3 is CASSLPNRSYGYTF. CDR3 in DNA: TGTGCCAGCAGTCTACCAAACAGGAGCTATGGCTACACCTTC. The chain is built from TRBV28 and TRBJ1-2; possibly TRBD1 for D (5 bases). CDR1 is MDHEN, CDR2 SYDVKM, per germline. Trimming pared 5 bases from V and 4 bases from J, leaving 14 bases between. This CDR3 comprises 14 residues.

The table lists this clone with a few counts. The chain joins TRBV7-9 to TRBJ1-1; no clear D. The V gene's germline CDR1 is SEHNR and CDR2 FQNEAQ (reference sequence). Trimming left V 3 bases short and J 3 bases short, with 5 bases between. CDR3 length equals 12 residues. Here the CDR3 reads CASSFGYTEAFF. The CDR3 coding sequence is TGTGCCAGCAGCTTCGGGTACACTGAAGCTTTCTTT.